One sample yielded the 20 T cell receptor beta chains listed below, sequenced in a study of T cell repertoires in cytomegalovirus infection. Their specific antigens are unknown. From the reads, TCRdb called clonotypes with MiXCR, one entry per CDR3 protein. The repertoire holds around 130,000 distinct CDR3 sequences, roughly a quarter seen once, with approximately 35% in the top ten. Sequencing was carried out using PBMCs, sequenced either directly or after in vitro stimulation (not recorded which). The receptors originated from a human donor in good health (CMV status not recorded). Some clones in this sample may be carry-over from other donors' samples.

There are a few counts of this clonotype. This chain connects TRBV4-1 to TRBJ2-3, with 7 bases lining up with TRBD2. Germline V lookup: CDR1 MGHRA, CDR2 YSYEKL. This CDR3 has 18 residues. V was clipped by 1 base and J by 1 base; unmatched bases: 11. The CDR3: CASSQAPLAASGTDTQYF. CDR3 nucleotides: TGCGCCAGCAGCCAAGCACCTCTAGCGGCCTCTGGCACAGATACGCAGTATTTT.

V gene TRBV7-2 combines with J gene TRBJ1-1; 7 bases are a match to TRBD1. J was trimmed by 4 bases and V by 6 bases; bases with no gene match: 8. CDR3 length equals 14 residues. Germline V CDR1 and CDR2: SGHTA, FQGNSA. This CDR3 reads CASSRRDSFTEAFF. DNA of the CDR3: TGTGCCAGCAGTCGTCGGGACAGTTTCACTGAAGCTTTCTTT.

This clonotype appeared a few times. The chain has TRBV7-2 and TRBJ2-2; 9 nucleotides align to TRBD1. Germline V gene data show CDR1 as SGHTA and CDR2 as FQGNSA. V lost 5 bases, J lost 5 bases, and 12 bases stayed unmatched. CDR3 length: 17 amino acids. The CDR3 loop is CASSPGYRGQNTGELFF. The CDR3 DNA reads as TGTGCCAGCAGCCCAGGTTACAGGGGGCAAAATACCGGGGAGCTGTTTTTT.

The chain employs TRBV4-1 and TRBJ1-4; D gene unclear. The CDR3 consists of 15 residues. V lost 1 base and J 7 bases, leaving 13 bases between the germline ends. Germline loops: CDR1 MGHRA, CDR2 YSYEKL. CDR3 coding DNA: TGCGCCAGCAGCCAAGGAGTCGCAACGCGTGAAAAACTGTTTTTT. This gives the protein CASSQGVATREKLFF.

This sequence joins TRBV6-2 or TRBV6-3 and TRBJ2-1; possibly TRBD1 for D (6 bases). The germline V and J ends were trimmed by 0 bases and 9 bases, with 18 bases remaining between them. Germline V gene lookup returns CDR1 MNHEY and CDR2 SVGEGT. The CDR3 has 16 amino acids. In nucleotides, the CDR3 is TGTGCCAGCAGTTACTCGGCAGGGGCCGATAGCAGTGAGCAGTTCTTC. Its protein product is CASSYSAGADSSEQFF.

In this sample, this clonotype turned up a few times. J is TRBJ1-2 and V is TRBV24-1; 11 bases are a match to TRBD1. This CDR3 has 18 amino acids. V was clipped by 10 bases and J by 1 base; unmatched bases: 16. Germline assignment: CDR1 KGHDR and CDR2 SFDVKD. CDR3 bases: TGTGCCACGACGCCGTCCCCGGGACAGGGGGATAATAACTATGGCTACACCTTC. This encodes CATTPSPGQGDNNYGYTF.

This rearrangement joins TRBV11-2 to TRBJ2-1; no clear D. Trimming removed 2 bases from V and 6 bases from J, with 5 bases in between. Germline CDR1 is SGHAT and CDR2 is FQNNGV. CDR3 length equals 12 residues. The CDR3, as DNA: TGTGCCAGCAGCTTACTCCGCAATGAGCAGTTCTTC. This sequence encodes CASSLLRNEQFF.

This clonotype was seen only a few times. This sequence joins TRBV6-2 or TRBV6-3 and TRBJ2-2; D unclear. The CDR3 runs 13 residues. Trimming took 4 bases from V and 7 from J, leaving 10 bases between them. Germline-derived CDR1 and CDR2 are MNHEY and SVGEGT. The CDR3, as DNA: TGTGCCAGCAGTTTCACCTTCGGCGGGGAGCTGTTTTTT. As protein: CASSFTFGGELFF.

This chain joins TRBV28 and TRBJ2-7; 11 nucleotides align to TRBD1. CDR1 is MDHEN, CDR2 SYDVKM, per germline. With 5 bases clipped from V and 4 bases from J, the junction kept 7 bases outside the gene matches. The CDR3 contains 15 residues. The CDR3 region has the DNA TGTGCCAGCAGTCTCGGGACAGGGGGATTATACGAGCAGTACTTC. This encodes CASSLGTGGLYEQYF.

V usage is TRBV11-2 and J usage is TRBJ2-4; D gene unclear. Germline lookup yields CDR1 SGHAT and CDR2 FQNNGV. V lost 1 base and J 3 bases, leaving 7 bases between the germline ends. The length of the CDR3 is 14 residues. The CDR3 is CASSLAGVKNIQYF. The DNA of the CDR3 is TGTGCCAGCAGCTTAGCGGGTGTCAAAAACATTCAGTACTTC.

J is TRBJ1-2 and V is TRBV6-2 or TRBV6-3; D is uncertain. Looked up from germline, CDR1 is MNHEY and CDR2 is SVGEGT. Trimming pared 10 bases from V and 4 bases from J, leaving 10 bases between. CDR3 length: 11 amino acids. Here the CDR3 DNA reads TGTGCCACCTTCGTCGGCTATGGCTACACCTTC. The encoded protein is CATFVGYGYTF.

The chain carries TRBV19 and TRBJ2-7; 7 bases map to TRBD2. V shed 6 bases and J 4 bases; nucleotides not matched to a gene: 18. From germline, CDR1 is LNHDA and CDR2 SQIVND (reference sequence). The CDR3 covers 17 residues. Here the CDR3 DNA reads TGTGCCAGTAGCCTACTAGTGGGAGGGCCGTATGAGTACGAGCAGTACTTC. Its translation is CASSLLVGGPYEYEQYF.

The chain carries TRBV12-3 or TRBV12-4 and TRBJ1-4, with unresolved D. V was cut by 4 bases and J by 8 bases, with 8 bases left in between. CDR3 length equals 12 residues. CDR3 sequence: CASSSGGEKLFF. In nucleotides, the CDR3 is TGTGCCAGCAGTTCGGGCGGGGAAAAACTGTTTTTT.

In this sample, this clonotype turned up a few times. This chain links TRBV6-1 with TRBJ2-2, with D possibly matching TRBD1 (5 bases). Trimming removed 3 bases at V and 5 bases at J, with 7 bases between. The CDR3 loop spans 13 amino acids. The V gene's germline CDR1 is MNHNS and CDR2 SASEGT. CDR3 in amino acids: CASSEGRTGELFF. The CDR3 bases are TGTGCCAGCAGTGAGGGGCGGACCGGGGAGCTGTTTTTT.

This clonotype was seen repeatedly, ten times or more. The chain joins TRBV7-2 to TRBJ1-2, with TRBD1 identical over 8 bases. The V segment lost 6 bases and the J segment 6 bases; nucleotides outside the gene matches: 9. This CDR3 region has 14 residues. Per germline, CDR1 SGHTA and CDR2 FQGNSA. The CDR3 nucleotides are TGTGCCAGCAGTGAGAGGTCCAGGGGGCATGGCTACACCTTC. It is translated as CASSERSRGHGYTF.

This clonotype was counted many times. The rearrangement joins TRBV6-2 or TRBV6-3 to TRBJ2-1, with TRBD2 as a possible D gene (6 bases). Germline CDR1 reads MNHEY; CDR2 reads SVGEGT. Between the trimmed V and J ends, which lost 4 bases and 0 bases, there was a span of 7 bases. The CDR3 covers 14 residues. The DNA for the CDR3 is TGTGCCAGCAGTTTGGAGGGCTCCTACAATGAGCAGTTCTTC. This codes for CASSLEGSYNEQFF.

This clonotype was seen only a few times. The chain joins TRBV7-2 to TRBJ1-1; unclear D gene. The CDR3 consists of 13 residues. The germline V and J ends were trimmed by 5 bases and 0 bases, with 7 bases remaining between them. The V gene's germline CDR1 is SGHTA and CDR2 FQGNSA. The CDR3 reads CASSDTMNTEAFF. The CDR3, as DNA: TGTGCCAGCAGCGACACCATGAACACTGAAGCTTTCTTT.

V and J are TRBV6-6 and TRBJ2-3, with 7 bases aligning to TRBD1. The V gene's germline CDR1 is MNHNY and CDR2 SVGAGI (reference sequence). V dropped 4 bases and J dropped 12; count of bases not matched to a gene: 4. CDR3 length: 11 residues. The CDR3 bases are TGTGCCAGCAGTTCGACAGGGTCCCAGTATTTT. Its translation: CASSSTGSQYF.

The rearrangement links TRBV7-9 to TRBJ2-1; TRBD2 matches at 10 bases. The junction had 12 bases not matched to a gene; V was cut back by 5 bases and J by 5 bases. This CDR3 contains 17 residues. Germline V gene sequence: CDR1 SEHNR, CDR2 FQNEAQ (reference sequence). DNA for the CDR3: TGTGCCAGCAGCCAGGAGGAAAGGCTAGCGGGAGACAATGAGCAGTTCTTC. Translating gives CASSQEERLAGDNEQFF.

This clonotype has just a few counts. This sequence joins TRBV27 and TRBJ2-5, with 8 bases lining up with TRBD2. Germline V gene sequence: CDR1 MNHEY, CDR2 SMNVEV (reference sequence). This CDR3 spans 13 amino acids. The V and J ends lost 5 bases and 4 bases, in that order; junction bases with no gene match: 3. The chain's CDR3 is CASSLAGGETQYF. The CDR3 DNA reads TGTGCCAGCAGTCTGGCGGGGGGAGAGACCCAGTACTTC.